These 12 T cell receptor beta chains were all obtained from the same sample, sequenced in a study of neurological immune-mediated disorders. Specified time point: longitudinal time-point 3. TCRdb passed the 5' RACE reads through MiXCR, listing each CDR3 protein once. The table includes under 100,000 distinct CDR3 sequences, 3.5% to 4.5% detected once. The sequenced material came from PBMCs. The receptors derive from a woman aged 55-69 years with multiple sclerosis.

The table lists this clonotype with many counts. The chain is built from TRBV9 and TRBJ2-1, with D possibly matching TRBD1 (6 bases). In germline, CDR1 is SGDLS, CDR2 YYNGEE. This CDR3 is 14 amino acids long. Trimming removed 4 bases at V and 7 bases at J, with 15 bases between. The CDR3 loop reads CASSHRDNFNEQFF. The CDR3 DNA reads TGTGCCAGCAGCCACCGGGACAACTTTAATGAGCAGTTCTTC.

This clonotype was recorded a few times. The CDR3 bases are TGTGCCAGCAGCGGGGGACAGGGGTCGGGCACTGAAGCTTTCTTT. Residues: CASSGGQGSGTEAFF. The rearrangement links TRBV7-8 to TRBJ1-1, with 10 bases matching TRBD1. Germline values: CDR1 SGHVS, CDR2 FQNEAQ. The J segment lost 4 bases and the V segment lost 5 bases, leaving 7 bases of the junction unmatched. The CDR3 loop spans 15 amino acids.

This clonotype was counted many times. The gene calls are TRBV27 and TRBJ2-1, with D maybe TRBD1 (5 bases). The CDR3 totals 15 residues. The germline gives CDR1 MNHEY, CDR2 SMNVEV (reference sequence). V lost 4 bases and J 7 bases, leaving 17 bases between the germline ends. The CDR3 here is CASSSEQRAGNEQFF. The CDR3 coding sequence is TGTGCCAGCAGTTCGGAGCAGCGAGCAGGGAATGAGCAGTTCTTC.

This clonotype was recorded at least ten times. The chain couples TRBV5-1 to TRBJ1-3; no clear D. The V and J ends lost 6 bases and 0 bases respectively, with 19 bases between them. This CDR3 is built from 17 residues. Germline values: CDR1 SGHRS, CDR2 YFSETQ. The DNA for the CDR3 is TGCGCCAGCACACTCATAGGCGGAGGGCACTCTGGAAACACCATATATTTT. Protein: CASTLIGGGHSGNTIYF.

This clonotype was detected ten times or more. The chain employs TRBV15 and TRBJ2-1, with D possibly called TRBD1 or TRBD2 (6 bases each). Germline loops: CDR1 LNHNV, CDR2 YYDKDF (reference sequence). The length of the CDR3 is 14 residues. The V and J ends lost 7 bases and 0 bases respectively, with 10 bases between them. The CDR3 coding sequence is TGTGCCACCAACGAGGGGGGCTCCTACAATGAGCAGTTCTTC. Protein sequence: CATNEGGSYNEQFF. The full variable domain, with the rest looked up from reference TRBV15 and TRBJ2-1, is DAMVIQNPRYQVTQFGKPVTLSCSQTLNHNVMYWYQQKSSQAPKLLFHYYDKDFNNEADTPDNFQSRRPNTSFCFLDIRSPGLGDTAMYLCATNEGGSYNEQFFGPGTRLTVL.

This clonotype has ten or more counts. This sequence joins TRBV5-1 and TRBJ2-2; no clear D. This CDR3 spans 14 amino acids. CDR1 and CDR2 from the germline V gene are SGHRS and YFSETQ. Trimming pared 1 base from V and 1 base from J, leaving 5 bases between. In nucleotides, the CDR3 is TGCGCCAGCAGCTTGTTGGGGAACACCGGGGAGCTGTTTTTT. Residues: CASSLLGNTGELFF.

This clonotype was seen at least ten times. The genes are TRBV20-1 and TRBJ1-2; D ambiguous. The V gene's germline CDR1 is DFQATT and CDR2 SNEGSKA (reference sequence). The ends were cut back, 3 bases at V and 2 bases at J, with 7 bases in the middle. The CDR3 length is 12 residues. The CDR3 DNA is TGCAGTGCTAGGGACGTGAACTATGGCTACACCTTC. It is translated as CSARDVNYGYTF.

The table lists this clonotype with a count of one. The rearrangement joins TRBV18 to TRBJ1-2, with D hard to call. Trimming pared 1 base from V and 8 bases from J, leaving 17 bases between. From germline, CDR1 is KGHSH and CDR2 LQKENI. There are 15 residues in the CDR3. The CDR3 protein is CASSPLPDSSQGYTF. In DNA form, the CDR3 reads TGTGCCAGCTCACCACTTCCAGATTCTTCCCAGGGCTACACCTTC. Looking up the rest from reference TRBV18 and TRBJ1-2 gives the full variable domain: NAGVMQNPRHLVRRRGQEARLRCSPMKGHSHVYWYRQLPEEGLKFMVYLQKENIIDESGMPKERFSAEFPKEGPSILRIQQVVRGDSAAYFCASSPLPDSSQGYTFGSGTRLTVV.

In this sample, this clonotype turned up many times. The V and J genes are TRBV29-1 and TRBJ1-1, with no clear D. This CDR3 region has 11 residues. Germline V gene data show CDR1 as SQVTM and CDR2 as ANQGSEA. Trimming took 4 bases from V and 1 from J, leaving 4 bases between them. CDR3 residues: CSVGENTEAFF. CDR3 nucleotides: TGCAGCGTTGGCGAGAACACTGAAGCTTTCTTT.

There are many counts of this clonotype. The J gene is TRBJ2-7, the V gene TRBV5-6; D gene unclear. Germline CDR1 is SGHDT and CDR2 is YYEEEE. CDR3 length equals 14 residues. V lost 4 bases and J 0 bases, leaving 11 bases between the germline ends. The CDR3 DNA is TGTGCCAGCAGCGACGGTCAGACCTCCTACGAGCAGTACTTC. This translates into CASSDGQTSYEQYF.

The chain uses TRBV4-2 and TRBJ2-7; TRBD1 aligns across 8 bases. The CDR3 spans 15 residues. CDR1 and CDR2 from the germline V gene are LGHNA and YNFKEQ. Unmatched junction bases numbered 6, after V lost 4 bases and J lost 1 base. Here the CDR3 reads CASSRDRGPSYEQYF. The CDR3 DNA follows: TGTGCCAGCAGCCGCGACAGGGGACCTTCCTACGAGCAGTACTTC.

This clonotype was detected many times. The J gene is TRBJ1-1, the V gene TRBV15; D is unresolved. The CDR3 contains 15 residues. The germline V gene has CDR1 LNHNV and CDR2 YYDKDF (reference sequence). The V end lost 0 bases, the J end lost 3 bases, and 11 bases lay between the germline ends. CDR3 sequence (DNA): TGTGCCACCAGCAGAGATCCAGAAGCGGACACTGAAGCTTTCTTT. This translates into CATSRDPEADTEAFF. The entire variable domain, with the rest obtained from reference TRBV15 and TRBJ1-1, is as follows: DAMVIQNPRYQVTQFGKPVTLSCSQTLNHNVMYWYQQKSSQAPKLLFHYYDKDFNNEADTPDNFQSRRPNTSFCFLDIRSPGLGDTAMYLCATSRDPEADTEAFFGQGTRLTVV.